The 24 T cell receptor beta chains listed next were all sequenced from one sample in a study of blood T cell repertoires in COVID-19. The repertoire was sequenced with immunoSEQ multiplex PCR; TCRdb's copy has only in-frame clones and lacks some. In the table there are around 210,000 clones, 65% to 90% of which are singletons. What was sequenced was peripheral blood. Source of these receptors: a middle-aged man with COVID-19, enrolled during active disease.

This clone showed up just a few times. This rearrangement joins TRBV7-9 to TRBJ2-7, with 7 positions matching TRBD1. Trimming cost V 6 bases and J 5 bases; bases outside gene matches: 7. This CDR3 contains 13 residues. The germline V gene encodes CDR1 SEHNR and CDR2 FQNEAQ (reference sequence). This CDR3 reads CASSQPTGDEQYF. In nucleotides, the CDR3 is TGTGCCAGCAGTCAACCCACAGGGGACGAGCAGTACTTC.

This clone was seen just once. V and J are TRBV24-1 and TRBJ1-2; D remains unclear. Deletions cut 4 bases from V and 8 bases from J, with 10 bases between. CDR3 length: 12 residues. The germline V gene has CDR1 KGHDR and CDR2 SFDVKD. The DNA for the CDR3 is TGTGCCACCAGTGACCAGGATCAGGGCTACACCTTC. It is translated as CATSDQDQGYTF.

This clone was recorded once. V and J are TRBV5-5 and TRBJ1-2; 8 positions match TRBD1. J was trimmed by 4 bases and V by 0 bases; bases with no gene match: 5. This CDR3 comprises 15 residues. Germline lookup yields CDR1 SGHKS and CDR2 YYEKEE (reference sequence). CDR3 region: CASSLGQGAVYGYTF. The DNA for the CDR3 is TGTGCCAGCAGCTTGGGGCAGGGGGCAGTCTATGGCTACACCTTC.

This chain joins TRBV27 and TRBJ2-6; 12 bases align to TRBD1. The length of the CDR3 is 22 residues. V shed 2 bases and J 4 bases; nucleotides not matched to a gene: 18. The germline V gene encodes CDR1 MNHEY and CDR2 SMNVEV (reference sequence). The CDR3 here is CASSLGPGQGAPGLRGANVLTF. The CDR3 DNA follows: TGTGCCAGCAGTTTAGGCCCGGGACAGGGGGCGCCGGGGCTTAGGGGGGCCAACGTCCTGACTTTC.

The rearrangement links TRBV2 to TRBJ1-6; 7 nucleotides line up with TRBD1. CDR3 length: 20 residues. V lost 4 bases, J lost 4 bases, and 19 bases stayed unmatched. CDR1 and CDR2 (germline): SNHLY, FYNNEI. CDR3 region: CASSGPTGWIGVGYNSPLHF. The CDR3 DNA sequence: TGTGCCAGCAGTGGGCCGACAGGGTGGATTGGCGTAGGTTATAATTCACCCCTCCACTTT.

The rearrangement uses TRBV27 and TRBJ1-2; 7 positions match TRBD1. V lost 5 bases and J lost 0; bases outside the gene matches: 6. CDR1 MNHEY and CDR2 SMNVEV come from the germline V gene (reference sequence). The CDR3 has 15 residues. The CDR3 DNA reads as TGTGCCAGCAGTCTTAAGGGACAGACTAACTATGGCTACACCTTC. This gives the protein CASSLKGQTNYGYTF.

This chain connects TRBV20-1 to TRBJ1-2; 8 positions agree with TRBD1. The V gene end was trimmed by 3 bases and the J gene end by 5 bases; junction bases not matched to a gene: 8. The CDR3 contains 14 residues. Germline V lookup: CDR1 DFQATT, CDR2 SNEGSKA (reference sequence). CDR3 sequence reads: CSASKTGDRYGYTF. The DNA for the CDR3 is TGCAGTGCTAGTAAGACAGGGGATAGGTATGGCTACACCTTC.

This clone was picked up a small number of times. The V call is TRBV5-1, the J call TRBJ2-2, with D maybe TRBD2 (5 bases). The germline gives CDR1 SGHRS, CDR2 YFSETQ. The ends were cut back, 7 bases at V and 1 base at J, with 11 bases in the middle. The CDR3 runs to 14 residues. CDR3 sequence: CASYSGRNTGELFF. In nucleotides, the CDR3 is TGCGCCAGCTACTCGGGGAGGAACACCGGGGAGCTGTTTTTT.

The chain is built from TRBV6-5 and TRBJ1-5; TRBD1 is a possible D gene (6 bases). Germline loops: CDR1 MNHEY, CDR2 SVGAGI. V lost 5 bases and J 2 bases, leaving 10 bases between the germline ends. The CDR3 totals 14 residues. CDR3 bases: TGTGCCAGCAGTAACAGGGAAGGCAATCAGCCCCAGCATTTT. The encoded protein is CASSNREGNQPQHF.

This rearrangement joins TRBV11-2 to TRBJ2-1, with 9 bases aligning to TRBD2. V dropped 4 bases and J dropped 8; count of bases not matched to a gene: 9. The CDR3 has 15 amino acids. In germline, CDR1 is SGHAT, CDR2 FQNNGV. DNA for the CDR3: TGTGCCAGCAGCTCCTTAGCGGGGGCCTGGGATGAGCAGTTCTTC. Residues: CASSSLAGAWDEQFF. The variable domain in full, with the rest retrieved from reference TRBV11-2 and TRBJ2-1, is EAGVAQSPRYKIIEKRQSVAFWCNPISGHATLYWYQQILGQGPKLLIQFQNNGVVDDSQLPKDRFSAERLKGVDSTLKIQPAKLEDSAVYLCASSSLAGAWDEQFFGPGTRLTVL.

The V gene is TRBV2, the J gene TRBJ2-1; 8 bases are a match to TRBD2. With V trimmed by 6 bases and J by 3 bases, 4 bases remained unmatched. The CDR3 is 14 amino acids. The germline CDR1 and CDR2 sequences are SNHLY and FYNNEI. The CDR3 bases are TGTGCCAGCAGAGGCGGGGGGTTCTACAATGAGCAGTTCTTC. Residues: CASRGGGFYNEQFF.

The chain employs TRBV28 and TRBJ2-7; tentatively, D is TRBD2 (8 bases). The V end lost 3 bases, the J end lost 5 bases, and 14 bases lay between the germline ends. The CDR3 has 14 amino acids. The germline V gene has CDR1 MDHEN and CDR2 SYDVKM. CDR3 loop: CASSFLAGQNEQYF. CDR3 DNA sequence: TGTGCCAGCAGTTTCTTAGCGGGACAGAACGAGCAGTACTTC. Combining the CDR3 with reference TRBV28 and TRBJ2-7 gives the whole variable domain DVKVTQSSRYLVKRTGEKVFLECVQDMDHENMFWYRQDPGLGLRLIYFSYDVKMKEKGDIPEGYSVSREKKERFSLILESASTNQTSMYLCASSFLAGQNEQYFGPGTRLTVT.

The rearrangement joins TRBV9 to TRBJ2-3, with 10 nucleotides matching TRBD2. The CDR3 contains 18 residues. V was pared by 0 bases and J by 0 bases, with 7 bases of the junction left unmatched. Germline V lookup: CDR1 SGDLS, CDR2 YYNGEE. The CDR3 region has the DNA TGTGCCAGCAGCGTAGACATAGCGGGGGGAACTAGCACAGATACGCAGTATTTT. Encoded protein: CASSVDIAGGTSTDTQYF.

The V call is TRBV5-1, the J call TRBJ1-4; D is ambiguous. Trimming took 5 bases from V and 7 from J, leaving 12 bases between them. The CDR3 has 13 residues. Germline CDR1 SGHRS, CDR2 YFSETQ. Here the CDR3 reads CASSSDGSEKLFF. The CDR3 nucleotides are TGCGCCAGCAGTTCCGATGGCTCTGAAAAACTGTTTTTT.

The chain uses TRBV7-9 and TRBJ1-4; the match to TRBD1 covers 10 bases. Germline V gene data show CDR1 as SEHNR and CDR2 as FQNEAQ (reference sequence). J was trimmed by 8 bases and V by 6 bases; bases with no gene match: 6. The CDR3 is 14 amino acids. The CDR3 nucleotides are TGTGCCAGCAGGGCCGGGACAGGGGAGGAAAAACTGTTTTTT. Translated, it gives CASRAGTGEEKLFF.

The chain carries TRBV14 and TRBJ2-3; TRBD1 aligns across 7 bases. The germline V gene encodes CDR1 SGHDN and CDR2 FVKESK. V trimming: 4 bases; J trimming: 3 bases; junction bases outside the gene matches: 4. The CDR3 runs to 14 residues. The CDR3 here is CASSRDRATDTQYF. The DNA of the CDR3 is TGTGCCAGCAGCCGAGACAGGGCGACAGATACGCAGTATTTT.

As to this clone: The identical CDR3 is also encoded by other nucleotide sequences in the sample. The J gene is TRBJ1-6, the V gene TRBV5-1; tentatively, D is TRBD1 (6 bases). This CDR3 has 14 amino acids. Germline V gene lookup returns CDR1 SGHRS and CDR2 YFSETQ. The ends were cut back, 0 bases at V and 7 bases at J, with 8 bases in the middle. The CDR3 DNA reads TGCGCCAGCAGCTTGGGGGGGCAGAATTCACCCCTCCACTTT. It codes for CASSLGGQNSPLHF.

The CDR3 loop reads CASSFSFTGQYF. The CDR3 coding sequence is TGTGCCAGCAGCTTCAGCTTCACAGGGCAGTACTTC. This chain joins TRBV7-8 and TRBJ2-7; maybe TRBD1 (5 bases). Germline loops: CDR1 SGHVS, CDR2 FQNEAQ. V lost 3 bases and J lost 9, with 12 bases in between. CDR3 length equals 12 residues.

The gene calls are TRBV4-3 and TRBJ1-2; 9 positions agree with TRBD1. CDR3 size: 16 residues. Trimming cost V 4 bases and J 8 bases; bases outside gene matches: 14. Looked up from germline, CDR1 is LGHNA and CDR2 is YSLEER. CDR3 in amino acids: CASSRGPGQGLEGYTF. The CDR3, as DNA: TGCGCCAGCAGCCGAGGCCCGGGACAGGGTTTAGAAGGCTACACCTTC.

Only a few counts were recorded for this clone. Written as DNA, the CDR3 is TGTGCCAGCAACCTACAGGGCGCCGGGGAGCTGTTTTTT. Translation gives CASNLQGAGELFF. The genes are TRBV28 and TRBJ2-2, with a possible D match to TRBD1 (6 bases). Per germline, CDR1 MDHEN and CDR2 SYDVKM. The CDR3 runs to 13 residues. Trimming left V 7 bases short and J 6 bases short, with 12 bases between.

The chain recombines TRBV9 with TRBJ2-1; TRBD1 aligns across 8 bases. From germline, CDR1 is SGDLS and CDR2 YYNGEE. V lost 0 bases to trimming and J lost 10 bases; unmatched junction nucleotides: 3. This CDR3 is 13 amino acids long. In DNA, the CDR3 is TGTGCCAGCAGCGTAGCAGGGGGCCAGGAGCAGTTCTTC. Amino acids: CASSVAGGQEQFF.

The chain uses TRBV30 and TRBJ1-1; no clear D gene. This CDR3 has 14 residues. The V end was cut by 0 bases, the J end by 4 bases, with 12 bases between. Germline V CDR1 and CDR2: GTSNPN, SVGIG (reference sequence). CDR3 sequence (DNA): TGTGCCTGGAGTGTTCTGGACGCGGGCACTGAAGCTTTCTTT. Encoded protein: CAWSVLDAGTEAFF.

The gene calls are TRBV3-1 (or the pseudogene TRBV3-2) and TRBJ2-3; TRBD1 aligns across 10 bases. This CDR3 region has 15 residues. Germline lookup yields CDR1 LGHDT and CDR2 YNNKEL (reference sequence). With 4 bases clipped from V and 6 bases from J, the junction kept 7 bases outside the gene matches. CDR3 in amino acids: CASSLGQGRMDTQYF. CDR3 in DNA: TGTGCCAGCAGCCTGGGACAGGGGAGGATGGATACGCAGTATTTT.

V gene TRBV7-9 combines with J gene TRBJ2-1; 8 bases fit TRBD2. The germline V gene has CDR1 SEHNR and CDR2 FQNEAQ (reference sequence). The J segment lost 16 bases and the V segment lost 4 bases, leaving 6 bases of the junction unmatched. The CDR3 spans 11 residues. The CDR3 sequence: CASSSGTRDFF. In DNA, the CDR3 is TGTGCCAGCAGCTCCGGGACTAGGGATTTCTTC. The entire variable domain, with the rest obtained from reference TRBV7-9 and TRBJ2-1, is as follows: DTGVSQNPRHKITKRGQNVTFRCDPISEHNRLYWYRQTLGQGPEFLTYFQNEAQLEKSRLLSDRFSAERPKGSFSTLEIQRTEQGDSAMYLCASSSGTRDFFGPGTRLTVL.